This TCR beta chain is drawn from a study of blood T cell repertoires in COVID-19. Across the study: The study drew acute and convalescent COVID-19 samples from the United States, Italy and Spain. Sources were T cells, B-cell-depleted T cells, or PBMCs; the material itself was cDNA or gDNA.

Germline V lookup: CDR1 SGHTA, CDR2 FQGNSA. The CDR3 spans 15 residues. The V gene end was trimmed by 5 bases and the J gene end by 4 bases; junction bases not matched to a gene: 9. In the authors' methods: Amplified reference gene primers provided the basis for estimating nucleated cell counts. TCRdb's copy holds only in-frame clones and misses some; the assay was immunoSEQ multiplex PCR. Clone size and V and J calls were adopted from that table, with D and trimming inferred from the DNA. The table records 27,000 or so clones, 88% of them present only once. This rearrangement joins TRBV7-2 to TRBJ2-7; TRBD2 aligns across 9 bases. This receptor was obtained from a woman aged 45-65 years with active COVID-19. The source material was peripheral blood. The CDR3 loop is CASSLRAGGGYEQYF. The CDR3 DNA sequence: TGTGCCAGCAGCCTACGAGCGGGAGGAGGGTACGAGCAGTACTTC.